The clone carrying this TCR beta chain was counted ten times or more. What it recognizes is unknown. From germline, CDR1 is SGHTA and CDR2 FQGNSA. This CDR3 comprises 13 residues. V was shortened by 1 base and J by 1 base, with 5 bases between the two germline ends. The data stem from a study of response to subunit inactivated influenza vaccine. Findings and caveats of the study: The authors proposed limited new T cell recruitment per seasonal influenza vaccination.

MiXCR, run by TCRdb on the RT-PCR reads, gives a single entry per CDR3 protein. The sample contains about 500,000 distinct CDR3 sequences, under 8.5% of which appear only once. The gene calls are TRBV7-2 and TRBJ2-7; D is unresolved. Material: PBMCs from blood, obtained roughly 24 months after vaccination. The TCR comes from a man aged 45 to 75 who received an inactivated influenza vaccine. The CDR3 region has the DNA TGTGCCAGCAGCTTAGTTAATTCCTACGAGCAGTACTTC. Residues: CASSLVNSYEQYF. Full variable domain (outside the CDR3, taken from reference TRBV7-2 and TRBJ2-7): GAGVSQSPSNKVTEKGKDVELRCDPISGHTALYWYRQSLGQGLEFLIYFQGNSAPDKSGLPSDRFSAERTGGSVSTLTIQRTQQEDSAVYLCASSLVNSYEQYFGPGTRLTVT.